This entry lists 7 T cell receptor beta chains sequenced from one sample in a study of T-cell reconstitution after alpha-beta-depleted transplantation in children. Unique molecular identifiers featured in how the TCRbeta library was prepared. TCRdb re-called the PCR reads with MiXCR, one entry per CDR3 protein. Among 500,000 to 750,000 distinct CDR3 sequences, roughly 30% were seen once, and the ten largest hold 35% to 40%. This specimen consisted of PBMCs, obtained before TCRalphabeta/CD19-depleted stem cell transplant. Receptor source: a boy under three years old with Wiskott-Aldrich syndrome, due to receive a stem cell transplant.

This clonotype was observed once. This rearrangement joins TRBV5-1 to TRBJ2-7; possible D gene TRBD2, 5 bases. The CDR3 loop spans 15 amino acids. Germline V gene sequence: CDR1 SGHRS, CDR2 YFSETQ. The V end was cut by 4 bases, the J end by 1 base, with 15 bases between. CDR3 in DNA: TGCGCCAGCAGCGGGAGACCGGATGGATCCTACGAGCAGTACTTC. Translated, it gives CASSGRPDGSYEQYF.

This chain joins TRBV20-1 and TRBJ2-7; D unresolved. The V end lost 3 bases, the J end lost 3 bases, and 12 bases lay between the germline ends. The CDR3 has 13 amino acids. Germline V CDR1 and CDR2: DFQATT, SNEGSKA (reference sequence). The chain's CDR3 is CSASFQPNYEQYF. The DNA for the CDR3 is TGCAGTGCTAGTTTCCAGCCAAACTACGAGCAGTACTTC.

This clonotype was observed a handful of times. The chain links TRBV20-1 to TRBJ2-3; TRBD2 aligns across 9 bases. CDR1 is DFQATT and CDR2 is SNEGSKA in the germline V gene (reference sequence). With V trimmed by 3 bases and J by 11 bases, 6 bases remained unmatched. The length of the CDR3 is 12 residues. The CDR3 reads CSARGLATRQYF. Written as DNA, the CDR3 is TGCAGTGCTAGGGGACTAGCTACAAGGCAGTATTTT.

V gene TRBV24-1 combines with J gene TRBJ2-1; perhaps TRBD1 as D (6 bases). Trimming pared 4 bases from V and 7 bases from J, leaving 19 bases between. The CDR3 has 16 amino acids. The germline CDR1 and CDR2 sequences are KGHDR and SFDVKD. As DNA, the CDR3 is TGTGCCACCAGTGACCGGACAGACAGTGGTCGGAATGAGCAGTTCTTC. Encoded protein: CATSDRTDSGRNEQFF.

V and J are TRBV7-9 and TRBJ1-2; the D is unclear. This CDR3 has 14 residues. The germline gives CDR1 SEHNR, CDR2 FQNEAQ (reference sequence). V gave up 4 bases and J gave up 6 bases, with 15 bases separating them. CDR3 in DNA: TGTGCCAGCAGCTCCGGAGTTTTCCAGGATGGCTACACCTTC. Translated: CASSSGVFQDGYTF.

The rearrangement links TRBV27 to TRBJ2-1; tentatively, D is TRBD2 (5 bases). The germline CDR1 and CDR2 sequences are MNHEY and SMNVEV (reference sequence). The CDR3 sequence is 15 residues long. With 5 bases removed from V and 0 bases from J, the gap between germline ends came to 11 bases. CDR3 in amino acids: CASSNQRSSYNEQFF. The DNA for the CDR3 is TGTGCCAGCAGTAACCAGCGGAGCTCCTACAATGAGCAGTTCTTC.

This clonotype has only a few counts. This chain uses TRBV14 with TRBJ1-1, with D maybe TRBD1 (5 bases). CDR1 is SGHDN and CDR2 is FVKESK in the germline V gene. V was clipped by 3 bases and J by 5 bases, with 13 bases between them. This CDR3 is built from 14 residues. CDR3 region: CASSQGRSGTEAFF. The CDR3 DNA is TGTGCCAGCAGCCAGGGACGCTCGGGGACTGAAGCTTTCTTT.